This T cell receptor (beta chain) was profiled in a study of blood T cell repertoires in COVID-19 (dated by TCRdb to the early 2020s). Background for the entire study: The collaborator samples originated in the United States, Italy and Spain and spanned the acute and convalescent phases of COVID-19. The material from the prospective study consisted of cDNA or gDNA derived from T cells, B-cell-depleted T cells, or PBMCs. The dataset comprised deeply sampled blood TCRbeta repertoires from subjects exposed to, actively infected with, or recovered from COVID-19. The repertoires were released in a freely available public database intended as a resource for research on the immune response to SARS-CoV-2. The samples were drawn from two sources: the first 160 participants of the ongoing ImmuneRACE study, and 1,000 to 1,500 subjects contributed by 6 global collaborators. The sample metadata nearly always contained a de-identified subject ID, COVID-19 status, age in years and sex. HLA class I and class II types, where available, came from metadata supplied by the sample provider rather than from assay-based typing.

Points the paper makes about the study in general: Clinical and demographic metadata were provided uncurated, with the amount varying by source and participant.

The collaborating institutions used their own protocols to collect whole blood in K2EDTA tubes. Collaborator samples were shipped for TCRbeta analysis as frozen whole blood, isolated PBMCs, or DNA extracted from either sample type. Taken from the germline V gene (reference sequence), the CDR1 and CDR2 loops are SEHNR and FQNEAQ. CDR3 length: 12 amino acids, cysteine to phenylalanine. Just CDR3 DNA is preserved here, 36 bases in frame from base 1. TCRbeta CDR3 regions were amplified from genomic DNA by means of the immunoSEQ Assay, a bias-controlled multiplex PCR. The paper's processing steps were these. The number of nucleated cells in each sample was estimated by amplification of reference gene primers within the assay. To quantify the absolute abundance of each unique TCRbeta CDR3 rearrangement, sequence reads were collapsed and filtered. For each sample, productive Simpson clonality was calculated by taking the square root of Simpson's diversity index across productive rearrangements. The source is immuneACCESS, and TCRdb retained only in-frame sequences with V and J called. Part of the clones is not carried over; for the studies checked, unresolved V genes explain less than half of this, and the remainder is unexplained. Clone size and V and J calls were adopted from that table, with D and trimming inferred from the DNA. This sample gives roughly 100,000 clones in total; over 80% of them show up just once. The ten largest clonotypes hold around 5% of the sample.

A word on this clone: Its antigen is not yet known. A read error may account for a junction end that differs from germline.

The TCR originated in a man between 45 and 60 years old with active COVID-19. Sequencing input: peripheral blood. The rearranged segments are TRBV7-9 and TRBJ2-1; 12 junctional bases match TRBD2. The CDR3 protein: CASSLTSGSWIF. The DNA is as follows: TGTGCCAGCAGCTTGACTAGCGGGAGTTGGATCTTC.